Listed here are 29 T cell receptor beta chains from one sample, sequenced in a study of breast tumors, draining lymph nodes, adjacent tissues. A single record per CDR3 protein comes from TCRdb applying MiXCR to the multiplex PCR reads. The table has approximately 90,000 distinct CDR3 sequences, around 29% seen once. Samples came from axillary lymph nodes draining the breast cancer. The specimen sequenced was axillary lymph node tissue. The receptors come from a female donor with breast cancer. Some clones in this sample may be carry-over from other donors' samples.

Ten or more counts support this clonotype. V usage is TRBV6-2 or TRBV6-3 and J usage is TRBJ2-5; D may be TRBD1 (6 bases). The germline V gene encodes CDR1 MNHEY and CDR2 SVGEGT. The V end lost 0 bases, the J end lost 5 bases, and 13 bases lay between the germline ends. This CDR3 has 15 residues. The CDR3 loop reads CASSYSRGIKETQYF. For the CDR3, the DNA is TGTGCCAGCAGTTACTCGAGGGGGATTAAGGAGACCCAGTACTTC.

This clonotype has at least ten counts. A much larger clone sits a single nucleotide away, making a read error possible. The rearrangement uses TRBV7-9 and TRBJ1-2; perhaps TRBD1 as D (5 bases). Germline V gene data show CDR1 as SEHNR and CDR2 as FQNEAQ (reference sequence). The CDR3 loop spans 15 amino acids. Written as DNA, the CDR3 is TGTGCCAGCAGCCTACGTGACAGCCTCGACTATGGCTACCCCTTC. Protein product: CASSLRDSLDYGYPF.

This clonotype has at least ten counts. The V call is TRBV29-1, the J call TRBJ2-1; TRBD2 is a possible D gene (6 bases). V was clipped by 7 bases and J by 0 bases, with 10 bases between them. The CDR3 is made up of 13 amino acids. CDR1 is SQVTM and CDR2 is ANQGSEA in the germline V gene. Here the CDR3 reads CSGSGDSYNEQFF. CDR3 DNA sequence: TGCAGCGGTAGCGGAGACTCCTACAATGAGCAGTTCTTC.

This clonotype was counted ten times or more. This chain uses TRBV20-1 with TRBJ2-1, with 7 nucleotides matching TRBD2. Germline CDR1 DFQATT, CDR2 SNEGSKA (reference sequence). With 8 bases clipped from V and 5 bases from J, the junction kept 12 bases outside the gene matches. The CDR3 totals 14 residues. In DNA form, the CDR3 reads TGCAGTTTCAGCGGGAATAGCGGTGACAATGAGCAGTTCTTC. This gives the protein CSFSGNSGDNEQFF.

This clonotype has a count of ten or more. A much larger clone sits a single nucleotide away, making a read error possible. V gene TRBV12-3 or TRBV12-4 combines with J gene TRBJ2-1, with TRBD1 identical over 9 bases. Trimming at V came to 3 bases and at J to 9 bases, leaving 3 bases not matched to a gene. The CDR3 totals 13 residues. CDR3 loop: CASSFWTGVEQFF. As DNA, the CDR3 is TGTGCCAGCAGTTTCTGGACAGGGGTTGAGCAGTTCTTC.

The chain carries TRBV7-2 and TRBJ1-2; 10 nucleotides agree with TRBD1. The CDR3 runs to 19 residues. Germline assignment: CDR1 SGHTA and CDR2 FQGNSA. V gave up 0 bases and J gave up 0 bases; unmatched junction bases: 10. DNA of the CDR3: TGTGCCAGCAGCTTAGCCGGTCCGGGACAGGGGATCGCTAACTATGGCTACACCTTC. Translated: CASSLAGPGQGIANYGYTF.

Concerning this clonotype itself: A much larger clone differs from this one at a single base, so this may be a read error. The conserved phenylalanine or tryptophan is not found at the CDR3 terminus, so this likely reflects a read error. This CDR3 reads CASSSDAAKNIQYL. CDR3 in DNA: TGTGCCAGCAGTTCAGACGCCGCCAAAAACATTCAGTACCTC. The chain links TRBV7-2 to TRBJ2-4, with D unresolved. V was pared by 6 bases and J by 1 base, with 10 bases between. Germline values: CDR1 SGHTA, CDR2 FQGNSA. The CDR3 has 14 residues.

To note about this clonotype: At one end the junction does not follow the germline gene, possibly because of a read error. This chain joins TRBV7-2 and TRBJ1-2, with 9 positions matching TRBD1. Looked up from germline, CDR1 is SGHTA and CDR2 is FQGNSA. This CDR3 contains 11 residues. The CDR3 DNA sequence: TGTGCCAGCAGCTTTGAGACAGGGGGAAACTTC. Encoded protein: CASSFETGGNF. The complete variable domain, with remaining parts taken from reference TRBV7-2 and TRBJ1-2, reads GAGVSQSPSNKVTEKGKDVELRCDPISGHTALYWYRQSLGQGLEFLIYFQGNSAPDKSGLPSDRFSAERTGGSVSTLTIQRTQQEDSAVYLCASSFETGGNFGSGTRLTVV.

This clonotype was observed at least ten times. This sequence joins TRBV6-1 and TRBJ1-2; the D is unclear. The CDR3 is made up of 17 amino acids. The germline V and J ends were trimmed by 0 bases and 5 bases, with 19 bases remaining between them. From germline, CDR1 is MNHNS and CDR2 SASEGT. This CDR3 is CASSEAAPGERTYGYTF. CDR3 in DNA: TGTGCCAGCAGTGAAGCGGCCCCGGGTGAGAGGACGTATGGCTACACCTTC.

This clonotype was counted at least ten times. This chain connects TRBV4-1 to TRBJ1-2, with D tentatively TRBD1 (6 bases). The CDR3 covers 14 residues. Germline lookup yields CDR1 MGHRA and CDR2 YSYEKL. Trimming took 4 bases from V and 1 from J, leaving 10 bases between them. The CDR3 region is CASSRNRVNYGYTF. The DNA of the CDR3 is TGCGCCAGCAGCCGGAACAGGGTTAACTATGGCTACACCTTC.

The V call is TRBV9, the J call TRBJ2-7; D possibly corresponds to TRBD1 (5 bases). Germline V gene lookup returns CDR1 SGDLS and CDR2 YYNGEE. This CDR3 has 16 amino acids. V lost 0 bases and J lost 2, with 15 bases in between. DNA for the CDR3: TGTGCCAGCAGCGTAGGACAGTTCAACGAGCCCTACGAGCAGTACTTC. Its protein product is CASSVGQFNEPYEQYF.

The chain recombines TRBV25-1 with TRBJ2-5, with 8 bases aligning to TRBD2. This CDR3 is 19 amino acids long. The V and J ends lost 3 bases and 5 bases, in that order; junction bases with no gene match: 20. Germline values: CDR1 MGHDK, CDR2 SYGVNS. The CDR3 DNA is TGTGCCAGCAGTGATAATCTAGGGGGAGCAGCGGGAGTTCGGGAGACCCAGTACTTC. Its translation: CASSDNLGGAAGVRETQYF. Complete variable domain (other parts from reference TRBV25-1 and TRBJ2-5): EADIYQTPRYLVIGTGKKITLECSQTMGHDKMYWYQQDPGMELHLIHYSYGVNSTEKGDLSSESTVSRIRTEHFPLTLESARPSHTSQYLCASSDNLGGAAGVRETQYFGPGTRLLVL.

This clonotype was seen ten or more times. The chain carries TRBV7-9 and TRBJ2-2; 7 bases map to TRBD1. The CDR3 spans 15 residues. Germline loops: CDR1 SEHNR, CDR2 FQNEAQ (reference sequence). V lost 5 bases and J lost 4; bases outside the gene matches: 7. CDR3 coding DNA: TGTGCCAGCAGCAGTACAGGGGCGAGCACCGGGGAGCTGTTTTTT. This sequence encodes CASSSTGASTGELFF.

In its sample, this clonotype was seen many times. CDR3 protein: CASMLNYGYTF. CDR3 in DNA: TGTGCCAGCATGCTCAACTATGGCTACACCTTC. The chain recombines TRBV12-3 or TRBV12-4 with TRBJ1-2; D ambiguous. V lost 7 bases and J lost 2, with 5 bases in between. The CDR3 has 11 amino acids.

In the case of this clonotype: Because it lacks the conserved phenylalanine or tryptophan at the end, this CDR3 is likely a read error. V gene TRBV28 combines with J gene TRBJ1-4; D is possibly TRBD1 (5 bases). This CDR3 is built from 15 residues. V was shortened by 3 bases and J by 3 bases, with 11 bases between the two germline ends. The germline V gene has CDR1 MDHEN and CDR2 SYDVKM. The CDR3 reads CASSFTGAANEKLFL. The CDR3 coding sequence is TGTGCCAGCAGTTTTACCGGGGCGGCTAATGAAAAACTGTTTCTT.

As for this clonotype: A single base separates this from a much larger clone, so it may be a read error. The V and J genes are TRBV18 and TRBJ2-5; D is ambiguous. Per germline, CDR1 KGHSH and CDR2 LQKENI. There are 12 residues in the CDR3. The CDR3 here is CANSTLTETQYF. The DNA of the CDR3 is TGTGCCAACTCAACTTTAACGGAGACCCAGTACTTC.

V usage is TRBV19 and J usage is TRBJ2-1; 9 bases are a match to TRBD2. This CDR3 is built from 16 residues. Germline values: CDR1 LNHDA, CDR2 SQIVND (reference sequence). V was clipped by 7 bases and J by 6 bases; unmatched bases: 13. CDR3 DNA: TGTGCCAGTACCGCCGTATTAGCGGGAGAGGGCAATGAGCAGTTCTTC. Its protein product is CASTAVLAGEGNEQFF.

This clonotype was seen repeatedly, ten times or more. The chain combines TRBV6-2 or TRBV6-3 with TRBJ2-7; 9 bases match TRBD1. The CDR3 consists of 14 residues. From germline, CDR1 is MNHEY and CDR2 SVGEGT. The J segment lost 4 bases and the V segment lost 2 bases, leaving 3 bases of the junction unmatched. The CDR3 region has the DNA TGTGCCAGCAGTTACCGGGGACAGGGTTACGAGCAGTACTTC. Protein product: CASSYRGQGYEQYF.

Remarks on this clonotype: It may be a read error: a sequence one base away is much more abundant. The J gene is TRBJ1-5, the V gene TRBV6-2 or TRBV6-3; weak D call: TRBD1 (5 bases). The germline V gene encodes CDR1 MNHEY and CDR2 SVGEGT. The CDR3 loop spans 17 amino acids. The CDR3 DNA reads as TGTGCAAGCCCAAAGGGCCAGGGAGAGAATAGCAATCAGCCCCAGCATTTT. This gives the protein CASPKGQGENSNQPQHF.

As for this clonotype: The junction and the germline gene differ at one end; a read error may be behind it. V is TRBV20-1 and J is TRBJ2-1, with D uncertain. The CDR3 covers 13 residues. Looked up from germline, CDR1 is DFQATT and CDR2 is SNEGSKA (reference sequence). Here the CDR3 reads CSGSERTYNAQFF. CDR3 DNA: TGCAGCGGAAGCGAGAGAACCTACAATGCGCAGTTCTTC.

This clonotype was counted at least ten times. The chain combines TRBV20-1 with TRBJ2-1; TRBD2 matches at 11 bases. V lost 6 bases to trimming and J lost 4 bases; unmatched junction nucleotides: 5. Germline V gene lookup returns CDR1 DFQATT and CDR2 SNEGSKA (reference sequence). This CDR3 contains 14 residues. CDR3 protein: CSAETSGKYNEQFF. The CDR3 bases are TGCAGTGCAGAGACTAGCGGGAAATACAATGAGCAGTTCTTC.

For this clonotype: This CDR3 is missing its conserved last phenylalanine or tryptophan, likely due to a read error. V is TRBV19 and J is TRBJ2-1, with TRBD1 matching over 7 bases. This CDR3 has 16 residues. Germline lookup yields CDR1 LNHDA and CDR2 SQIVND (reference sequence). V dropped 5 bases and J dropped 5; count of bases not matched to a gene: 12. Here the CDR3 reads CASSSYGDRENNEQFS. CDR3 nucleotide sequence: TGTGCCAGTAGTTCCTACGGGGACAGAGAAAACAATGAGCAGTTCTCC.

Note on this clonotype: A junction boundary mismatches the germline segment, possibly from a read error. V gene TRBV7-9 combines with J gene TRBJ1-1; 9 nucleotides agree with TRBD1. Per germline, CDR1 SEHNR and CDR2 FQNEAQ (reference sequence). There are 16 residues in the CDR3. The CDR3 region is CASSFRIQGAGTEPFF. The CDR3, as DNA: TGTGCCAGCAGCTTCCGCATACAGGGGGCGGGCACTGAACCTTTCTTT.

This clonotype was seen at least ten times. The chain recombines TRBV9 with TRBJ1-4, with 9 bases aligning to TRBD1. CDR1 is SGDLS, CDR2 YYNGEE, per germline. CDR3 length: 15 amino acids. J lost 3 bases, V lost 3 bases, and 3 bases had no gene match. This CDR3 reads CASSAGTGSNEKLFF. In nucleotides, the CDR3 is TGTGCCAGCAGCGCAGGGACAGGGTCTAATGAAAAACTGTTTTTT. Drawing the rest from reference TRBV9 and TRBJ1-4, the complete variable domain is DSGVTQTPKHLITATGQRVTLRCSPRSGDLSVYWYQQSLDQGLQFLIQYYNGEERAKGNILERFSAQQFPDLHSELNLSSLELGDSALYFCASSAGTGSNEKLFFGSGTQLSVL.

This clonotype has at least ten counts. This chain's CDR3 is CASSSMAQNTEAFF. The CDR3 DNA reads as TGTGCCAGCAGCTCCATGGCCCAGAACACTGAAGCTTTCTTT. The chain combines TRBV7-2 with TRBJ1-1; D ambiguous. Germline loops: CDR1 SGHTA, CDR2 FQGNSA. The CDR3 loop spans 14 amino acids. Trimming pared 4 bases from V and 1 base from J, leaving 10 bases between.

There are many counts of this clonotype. V usage is TRBV4-1 and J usage is TRBJ2-1; 7 bases are a match to TRBD1. Looked up from germline, CDR1 is MGHRA and CDR2 is YSYEKL. Losses at the gene ends were 4 bases for V and 10 bases for J; bases not matched to a gene: 16. The CDR3 length is 16 residues. CDR3 DNA sequence: TGCGCCAGCAGCCTAAGTGTCCGGGACAGACGTTACGAGCAGTTCTTC. This codes for CASSLSVRDRRYEQFF.

This clonotype was counted at least ten times. The rearrangement uses TRBV10-3 and TRBJ1-2; the match to TRBD1 covers 7 bases. Germline loops: CDR1 ENHRY, CDR2 SYGVKD. The junction had 3 bases not matched to a gene; V was cut back by 5 bases and J by 3 bases. This CDR3 has 13 amino acids. CDR3 in amino acids: CAISPDRYYGYTF. In nucleotides, the CDR3 is TGTGCCATCAGTCCGGACAGGTACTATGGCTACACCTTC.

With regard to this clonotype: A read error may produce the germline difference seen at one junction end. V usage is TRBV29-1 and J usage is TRBJ1-3; D not resolved. Germline CDR1 reads SQVTM; CDR2 reads ANQGSEA. This CDR3 region has 13 residues. The CDR3 DNA reads as TGCAGCGCAGTTACAGCTAATGGAACCACCATATATTTC. Translated, it gives CSAVTANGTTIYF.

A few counts support this clonotype. The chain carries TRBV10-3 and TRBJ1-1; D gene unclear. CDR3 length: 11 amino acids. The V and J ends lost 2 bases and 8 bases respectively, with 6 bases between them. Germline CDR1 is ENHRY and CDR2 is SYGVKD. The chain's CDR3 is CAISEHTEAFF. In DNA, the CDR3 is TGTGCCATCAGTGAGCATACAGAAGCTTTCTTT.